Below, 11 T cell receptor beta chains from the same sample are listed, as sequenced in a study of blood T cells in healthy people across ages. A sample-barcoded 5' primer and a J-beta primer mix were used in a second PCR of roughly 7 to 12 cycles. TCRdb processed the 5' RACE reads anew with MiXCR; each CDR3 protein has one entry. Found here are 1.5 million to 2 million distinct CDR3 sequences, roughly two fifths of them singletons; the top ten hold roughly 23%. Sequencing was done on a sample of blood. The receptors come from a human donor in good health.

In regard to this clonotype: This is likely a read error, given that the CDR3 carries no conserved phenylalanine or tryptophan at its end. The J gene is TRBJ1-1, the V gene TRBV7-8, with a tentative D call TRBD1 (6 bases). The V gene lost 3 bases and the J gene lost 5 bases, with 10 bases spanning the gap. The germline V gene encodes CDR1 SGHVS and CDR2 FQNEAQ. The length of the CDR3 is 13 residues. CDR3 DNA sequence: TGTGCCAGCAGCTTCGGGGGCATGACTGAAGCTTTCCTT. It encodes CASSFGGMTEAFL.

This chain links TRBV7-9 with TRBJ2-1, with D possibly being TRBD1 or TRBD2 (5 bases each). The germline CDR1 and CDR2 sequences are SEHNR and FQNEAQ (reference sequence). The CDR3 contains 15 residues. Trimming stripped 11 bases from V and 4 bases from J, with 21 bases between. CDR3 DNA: TGTGCCTCCATCAGGGACCACCCGGAATACAATGAGCAGTTCTTC. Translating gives CASIRDHPEYNEQFF.

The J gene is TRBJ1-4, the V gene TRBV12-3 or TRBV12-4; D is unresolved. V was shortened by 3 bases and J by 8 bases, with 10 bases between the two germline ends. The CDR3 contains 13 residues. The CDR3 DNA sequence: TGTGCCAGCAGTTTCGTGGGGAACGAAAAACTGTTTTTT. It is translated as CASSFVGNEKLFF.

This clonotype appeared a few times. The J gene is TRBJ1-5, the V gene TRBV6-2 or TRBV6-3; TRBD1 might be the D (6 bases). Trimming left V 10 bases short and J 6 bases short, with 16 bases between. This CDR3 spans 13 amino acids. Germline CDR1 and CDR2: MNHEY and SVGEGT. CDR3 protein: CATKETGFQPQHF. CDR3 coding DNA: TGTGCCACCAAAGAGACAGGCTTTCAGCCCCAGCATTTT.

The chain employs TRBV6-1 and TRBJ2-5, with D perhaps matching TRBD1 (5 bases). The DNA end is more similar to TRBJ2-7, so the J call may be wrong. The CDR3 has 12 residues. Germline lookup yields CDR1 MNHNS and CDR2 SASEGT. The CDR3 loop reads CASSESRVEQYF. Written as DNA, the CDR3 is TGTGCCAGCAGTGAAAGCAGGGTCGAGCAGTACTTC.

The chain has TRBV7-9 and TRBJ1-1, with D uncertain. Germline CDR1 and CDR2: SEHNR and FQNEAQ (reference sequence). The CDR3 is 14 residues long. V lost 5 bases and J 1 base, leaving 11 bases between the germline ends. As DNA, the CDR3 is TGTGCCAGCAGCCTAAAGATCTCGAACACTGAAGCTTTCTTT. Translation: CASSLKISNTEAFF.

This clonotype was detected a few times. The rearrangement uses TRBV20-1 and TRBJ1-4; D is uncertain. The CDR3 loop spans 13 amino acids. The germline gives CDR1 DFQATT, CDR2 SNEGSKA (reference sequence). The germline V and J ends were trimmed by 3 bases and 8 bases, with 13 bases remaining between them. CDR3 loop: CSARLAGREKLFF. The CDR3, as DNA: TGCAGTGCTAGGTTGGCAGGCCGGGAAAAACTGTTTTTT.

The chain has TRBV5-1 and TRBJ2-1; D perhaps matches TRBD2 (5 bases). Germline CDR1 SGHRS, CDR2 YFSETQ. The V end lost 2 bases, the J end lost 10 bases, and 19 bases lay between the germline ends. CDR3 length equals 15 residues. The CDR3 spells CASSLEQRILDEQFF. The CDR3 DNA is TGCGCCAGCAGCTTAGAGCAGCGGATACTAGACGAGCAGTTCTTC.

CDR3 DNA: TGTGCCAGCAGCTTAACCGCGGACACCATATATTTT. Translating it yields CASSLTADTIYF. This sequence joins TRBV13 and TRBJ1-3; no clear D. Looked up from germline, CDR1 is PRHDT and CDR2 is FYEKMQ (reference sequence). The CDR3 is 12 amino acids. Trimming cost V 2 bases and J 8 bases, with 7 bases left between them.

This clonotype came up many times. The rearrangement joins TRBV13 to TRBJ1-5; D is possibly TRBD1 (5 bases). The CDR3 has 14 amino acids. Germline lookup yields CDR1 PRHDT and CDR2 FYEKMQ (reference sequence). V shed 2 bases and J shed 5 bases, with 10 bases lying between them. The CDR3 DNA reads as TGTGCCAGCAGCTTATCAAGAGGGGATCAGCCCCAGCATTTT. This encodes CASSLSRGDQPQHF.

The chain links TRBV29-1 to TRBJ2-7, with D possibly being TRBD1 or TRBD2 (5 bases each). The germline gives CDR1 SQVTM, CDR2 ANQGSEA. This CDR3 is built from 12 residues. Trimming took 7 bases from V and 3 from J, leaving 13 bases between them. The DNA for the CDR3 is TGCAGCGGAGGGGACGGGAACTACGAGCAGTACTTC. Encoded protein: CSGGDGNYEQYF.